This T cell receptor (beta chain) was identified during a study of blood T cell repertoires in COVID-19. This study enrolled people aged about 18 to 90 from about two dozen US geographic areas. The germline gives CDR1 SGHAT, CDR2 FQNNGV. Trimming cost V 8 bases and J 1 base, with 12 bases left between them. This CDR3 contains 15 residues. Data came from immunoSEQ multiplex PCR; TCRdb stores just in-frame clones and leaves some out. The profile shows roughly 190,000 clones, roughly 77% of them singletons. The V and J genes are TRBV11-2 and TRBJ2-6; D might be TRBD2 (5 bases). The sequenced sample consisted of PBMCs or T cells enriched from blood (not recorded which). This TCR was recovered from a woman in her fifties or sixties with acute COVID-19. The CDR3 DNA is TGTGCCAGCGGAGGCCAAGGGTCTGGGGCCAACGTCCTGACTTTC. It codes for CASGGQGSGANVLTF.